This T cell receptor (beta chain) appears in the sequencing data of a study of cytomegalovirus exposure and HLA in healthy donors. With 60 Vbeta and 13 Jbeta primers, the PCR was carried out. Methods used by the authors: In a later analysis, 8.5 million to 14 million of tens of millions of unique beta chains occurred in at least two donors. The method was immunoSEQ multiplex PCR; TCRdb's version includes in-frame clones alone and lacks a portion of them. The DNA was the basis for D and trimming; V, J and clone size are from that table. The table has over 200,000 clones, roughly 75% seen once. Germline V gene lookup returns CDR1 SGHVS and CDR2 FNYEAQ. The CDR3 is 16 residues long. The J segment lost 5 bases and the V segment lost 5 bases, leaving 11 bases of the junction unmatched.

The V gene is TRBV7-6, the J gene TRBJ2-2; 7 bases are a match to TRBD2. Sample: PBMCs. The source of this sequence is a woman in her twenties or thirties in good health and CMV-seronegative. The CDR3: CASSLVGGSGTGELFF. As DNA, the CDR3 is TGTGCCAGCAGCCTGGTGGGCGGGAGTGGTACCGGGGAGCTGTTTTTT.